Below are 15 T cell receptor beta chains sequenced from a single sample in a study of human T cells and chemical hapten exposure. TCRdb itself ran the RACE reads through MiXCR, one entry per CDR3 protein. The data contain around 350,000 distinct CDR3 sequences, 4.5% to 5.5% of them seen just once; the ten biggest clones take up around 8%. Time point meaning: pre-sensitization, week 0. The treatment: therapeutic diphenylcyclopropenone sensitization with weekly scalp DPC. The sample was whole blood, taken in connection with sensitization to the hapten diphenylcyclopropenone (DPC). These receptors originate from a young woman with alopecia areata. Some clones in this sample may be carry-over from other donors' samples.

This clonotype was detected many times. The chain recombines TRBV6-5 with TRBJ1-6, with unresolved D. With 6 bases removed from V and 7 bases from J, the gap between germline ends came to 7 bases. The CDR3 has 12 amino acids. The germline CDR1 and CDR2 sequences are MNHEY and SVGAGI. The CDR3 loop is CASSPRNSPLHF. CDR3 DNA sequence: TGTGCCAGCAGCCCTCGAAATTCACCCCTCCACTTT.

This clonotype was seen more than once but under ten times. The chain is built from TRBV4-1 and TRBJ2-7; D tentatively fits TRBD1 or TRBD2 (5 bases each). From germline, CDR1 is MGHRA and CDR2 YSYEKL. The V gene lost 1 base and the J gene lost 6 bases, with 16 bases spanning the gap. CDR3 length equals 15 residues. In nucleotides, the CDR3 is TGCGCCAGCAGCCAAGTGGGCGGCGAGGGGTCCGAGCAGTACTTC. Amino acid sequence: CASSQVGGEGSEQYF.

This clonotype was seen at least ten times. The chain is built from TRBV9 and TRBJ2-1; 7 positions agree with TRBD2. Per the germline V gene, CDR1 is SGDLS and CDR2 is YYNGEE. V dropped 2 bases and J dropped 1; count of bases not matched to a gene: 0. This CDR3 comprises 14 residues. CDR3 nucleotide sequence: TGTGCCAGCAGCGTCGGGGGGTCCTACAATGAGCAGTTCTTC. Amino acids: CASSVGGSYNEQFF.

This clonotype was counted ten times or more. This sequence joins TRBV7-3 and TRBJ2-2; D is ambiguous. V lost 5 bases, J lost 7 bases, and 11 bases lay in between. The CDR3 extends over 13 amino acids. The germline gives CDR1 SGHTA, CDR2 FQGTGA. The CDR3 is CASSTLEDGELFF. CDR3 nucleotides: TGTGCCAGCAGCACTCTAGAGGACGGGGAGCTGTTTTTT. The variable domain in full, with the rest retrieved from reference TRBV7-3 and TRBJ2-2, is GAGVSQTPSNKVTEKGKYVELRCDPISGHTALYWYRQSLGQGPEFLIYFQGTGAADDSGLPNDRFFAVRPEGSVSTLKIQRTERGDSAVYLCASSTLEDGELFFGEGSRLTVL.

This clonotype showed up just a few times. The chain is built from TRBV10-3 and TRBJ1-1; 9 positions agree with TRBD1. After removal of 7 bases from V and 8 bases from J, the junction contained 8 bases not matched to a gene. The CDR3 runs to 13 residues. CDR1 ENHRY and CDR2 SYGVKD come from the germline V gene. Written as DNA, the CDR3 is TGTGCCATCATGACAAGGACAGGGGAAGAAGCTTTCTTT. This gives the protein CAIMTRTGEEAFF.

Written as DNA, the CDR3 is TGCGCCAGCAGCAACGACGGTACCCAAGAGACCCAGTACTTC. This encodes CASSNDGTQETQYF. The V gene is TRBV5-1, the J gene TRBJ2-5; no definite D call. The germline V gene encodes CDR1 SGHRS and CDR2 YFSETQ. The CDR3 contains 14 residues. V was pared by 4 bases and J by 1 base, with 11 bases between.

This clonotype was seen many times. The chain has TRBV10-3 and TRBJ1-5; TRBD1 matches at 10 bases. Germline values: CDR1 ENHRY, CDR2 SYGVKD. The CDR3 runs 14 residues. J lost 6 bases, V lost 5 bases, and 4 bases had no gene match. CDR3: CAISPTGGSQPQHF. In DNA form, the CDR3 reads TGTGCCATCAGTCCGACAGGGGGCAGTCAGCCCCAGCATTTT.

At least ten counts were recorded for this clonotype. The gene calls are TRBV11-2 and TRBJ1-1; no definite D call. CDR3 length: 14 residues. Germline values: CDR1 SGHAT, CDR2 FQNNGV. Trimming took 5 bases from V and 1 from J, leaving 11 bases between them. As DNA, the CDR3 is TGTGCCAGCAGCCTCAACCTAGCGAACACTGAAGCTTTCTTT. Its protein is CASSLNLANTEAFF.

This clonotype came up a few times. The gene calls are TRBV20-1 and TRBJ2-3, with D perhaps TRBD2 (7 bases). Germline V lookup: CDR1 DFQATT, CDR2 SNEGSKA (reference sequence). The CDR3 is made up of 16 amino acids. V lost 6 bases, J lost 6 bases, and 25 bases lay in between. In DNA, the CDR3 is TGCAGTGCCCCCGGGGGGCGGGGGCTTCTACCGGATACGCAGTATTTT. Protein sequence: CSAPGGRGLLPDTQYF.

This clonotype was observed at least ten times. The genes are TRBV12-3 or TRBV12-4 and TRBJ1-1; D is unclear. This CDR3 contains 12 residues. The V gene lost 6 bases and the J gene lost 12 bases, with 17 bases spanning the gap. The CDR3 DNA sequence: TGTGCCAGCAGCGCGACACCGGTAGAAACTTTCTTT. This gives the protein CASSATPVETFF.

V and J are TRBV6-1 and TRBJ1-4, with a weak D call TRBD1 (5 bases). Germline V gene lookup returns CDR1 MNHNS and CDR2 SASEGT. This CDR3 is built from 15 residues. V dropped 1 base and J dropped 3 bases, with 9 bases sitting between them. As DNA, the CDR3 is TGTGCCAGCAGTGAAGAGGGGCCGCCTAATGAAAAACTGTTTTTT. It yields the protein CASSEEGPPNEKLFF.

The V call is TRBV7-2, the J call TRBJ2-5; D possibly corresponds to TRBD2 (7 bases). The CDR3 has 14 residues. V was pared by 1 base and J by 9 bases, with 15 bases between. Per the germline V gene, CDR1 is SGHTA and CDR2 is FQGNSA. The chain's CDR3 is CASSLGRGGWAQYF. The CDR3 DNA follows: TGTGCCAGCAGCTTAGGAAGGGGGGGCTGGGCCCAGTACTTC.

This clonotype was counted many times. The rearrangement joins TRBV7-8 to TRBJ1-1; the D is unclear. CDR3 length: 14 residues. Per germline, CDR1 SGHVS and CDR2 FQNEAQ. Trimming removed 0 bases at V and 8 bases at J, with 13 bases between. The CDR3 nucleotides read TGTGCCAGCAGCTTAGCGTTCGCCATTGCGGAAGCTTTCTTT. It translates to CASSLAFAIAEAFF.

This clonotype has at least ten counts. The rearrangement links TRBV20-1 to TRBJ2-7; 7 bases are a match to TRBD1. The V segment lost 6 bases and the J segment 1 base; nucleotides outside the gene matches: 9. In germline, CDR1 is DFQATT, CDR2 SNEGSKA (reference sequence). The CDR3 covers 14 residues. This chain's CDR3 is CSAPQGEKSYEQYF. The CDR3 DNA follows: TGCAGTGCGCCGCAGGGGGAAAAATCCTACGAGCAGTACTTC.

This clonotype was recorded at least ten times. CDR3 amino acids: CAISGGAGATYEQYF. The CDR3 DNA reads as TGTGCCATCAGTGGAGGAGCGGGGGCTACCTACGAGCAGTACTTC. The chain joins TRBV10-3 to TRBJ2-7; 8 bases line up with TRBD2. The CDR3 is made up of 15 amino acids. Per germline, CDR1 ENHRY and CDR2 SYGVKD. V gave up 4 bases and J gave up 2 bases; unmatched junction bases: 7.